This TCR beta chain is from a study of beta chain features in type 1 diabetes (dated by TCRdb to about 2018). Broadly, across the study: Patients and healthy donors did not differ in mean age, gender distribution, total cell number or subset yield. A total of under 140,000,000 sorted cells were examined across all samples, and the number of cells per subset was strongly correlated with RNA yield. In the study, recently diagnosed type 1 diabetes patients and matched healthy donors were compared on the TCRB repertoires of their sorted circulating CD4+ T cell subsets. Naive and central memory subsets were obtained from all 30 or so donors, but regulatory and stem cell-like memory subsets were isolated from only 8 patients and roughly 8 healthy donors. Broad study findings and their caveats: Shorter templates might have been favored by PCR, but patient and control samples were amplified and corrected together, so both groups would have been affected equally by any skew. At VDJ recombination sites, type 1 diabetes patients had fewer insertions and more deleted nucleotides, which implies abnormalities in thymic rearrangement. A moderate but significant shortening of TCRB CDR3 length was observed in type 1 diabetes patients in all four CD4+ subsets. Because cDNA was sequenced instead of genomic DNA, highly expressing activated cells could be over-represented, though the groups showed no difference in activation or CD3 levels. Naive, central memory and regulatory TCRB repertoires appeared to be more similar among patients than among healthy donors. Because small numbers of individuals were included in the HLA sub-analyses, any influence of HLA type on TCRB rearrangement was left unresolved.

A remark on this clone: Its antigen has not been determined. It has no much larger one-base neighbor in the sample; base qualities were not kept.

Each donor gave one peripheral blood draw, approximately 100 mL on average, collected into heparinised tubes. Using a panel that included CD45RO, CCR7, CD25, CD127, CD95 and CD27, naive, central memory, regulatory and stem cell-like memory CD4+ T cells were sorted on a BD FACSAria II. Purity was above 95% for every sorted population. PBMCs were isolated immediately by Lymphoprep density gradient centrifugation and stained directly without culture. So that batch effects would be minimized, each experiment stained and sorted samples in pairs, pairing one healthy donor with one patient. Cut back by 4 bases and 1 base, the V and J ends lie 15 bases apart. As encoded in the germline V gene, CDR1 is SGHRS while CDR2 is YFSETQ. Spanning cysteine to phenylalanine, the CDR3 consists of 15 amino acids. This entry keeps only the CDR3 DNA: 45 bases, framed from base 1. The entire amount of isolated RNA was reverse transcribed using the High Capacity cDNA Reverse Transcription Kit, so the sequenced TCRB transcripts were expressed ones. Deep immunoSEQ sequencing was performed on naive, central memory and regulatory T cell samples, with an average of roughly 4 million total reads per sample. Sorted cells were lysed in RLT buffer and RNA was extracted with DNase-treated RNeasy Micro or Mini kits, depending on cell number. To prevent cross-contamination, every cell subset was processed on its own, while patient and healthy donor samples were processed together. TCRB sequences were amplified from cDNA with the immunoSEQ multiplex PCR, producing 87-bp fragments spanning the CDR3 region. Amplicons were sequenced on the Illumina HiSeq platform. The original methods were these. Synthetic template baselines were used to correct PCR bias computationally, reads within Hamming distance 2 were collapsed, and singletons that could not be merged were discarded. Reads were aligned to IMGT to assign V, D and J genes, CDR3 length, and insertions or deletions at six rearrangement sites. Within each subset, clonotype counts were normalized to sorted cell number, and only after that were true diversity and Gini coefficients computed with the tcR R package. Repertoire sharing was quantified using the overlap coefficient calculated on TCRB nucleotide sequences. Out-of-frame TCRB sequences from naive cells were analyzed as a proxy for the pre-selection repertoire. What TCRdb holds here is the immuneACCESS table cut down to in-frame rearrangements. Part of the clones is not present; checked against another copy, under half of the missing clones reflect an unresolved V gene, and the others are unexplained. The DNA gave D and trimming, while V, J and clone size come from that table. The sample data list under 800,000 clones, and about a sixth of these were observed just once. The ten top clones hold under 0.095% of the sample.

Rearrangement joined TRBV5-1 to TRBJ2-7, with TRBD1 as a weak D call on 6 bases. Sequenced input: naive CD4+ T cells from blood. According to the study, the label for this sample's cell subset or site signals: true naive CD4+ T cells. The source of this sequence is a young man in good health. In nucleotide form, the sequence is TGCGCCAGCAGCCCGGCACTACAGGGTTCCTACGAGCAGTACTTC. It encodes CASSPALQGSYEQYF.